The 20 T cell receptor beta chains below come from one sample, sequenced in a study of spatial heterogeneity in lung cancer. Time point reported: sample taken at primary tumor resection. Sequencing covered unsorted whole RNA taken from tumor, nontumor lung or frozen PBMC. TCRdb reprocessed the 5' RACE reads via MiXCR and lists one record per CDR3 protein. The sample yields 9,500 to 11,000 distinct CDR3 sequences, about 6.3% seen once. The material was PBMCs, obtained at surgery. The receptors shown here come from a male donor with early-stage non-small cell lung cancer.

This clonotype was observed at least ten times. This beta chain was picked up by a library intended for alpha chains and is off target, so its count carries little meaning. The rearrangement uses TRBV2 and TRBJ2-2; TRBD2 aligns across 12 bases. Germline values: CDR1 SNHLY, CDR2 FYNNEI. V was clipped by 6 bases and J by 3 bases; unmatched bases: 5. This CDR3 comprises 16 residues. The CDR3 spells CASRGTSGRYTGELFF. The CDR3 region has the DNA TGTGCCAGCAGAGGAACTAGCGGGAGGTACACCGGGGAGCTGTTTTTT.

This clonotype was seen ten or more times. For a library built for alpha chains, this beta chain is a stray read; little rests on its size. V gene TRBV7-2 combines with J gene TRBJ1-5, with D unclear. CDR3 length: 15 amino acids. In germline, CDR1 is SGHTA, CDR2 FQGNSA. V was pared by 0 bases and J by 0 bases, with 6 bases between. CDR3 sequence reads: CASSLARASNQPQHF. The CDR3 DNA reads TGTGCCAGCAGCTTAGCACGAGCTAGCAATCAGCCCCAGCATTTT.

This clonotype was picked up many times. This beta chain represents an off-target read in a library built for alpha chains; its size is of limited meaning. In DNA, the CDR3 is TGTGCCAGCAGTGAAATTGGGCCGAGCTCCGGGGAGCTGTTTTTT. This codes for CASSEIGPSSGELFF. The chain joins TRBV2 to TRBJ2-2; no definite D call. Trimming cost V 2 bases and J 6 bases, with 13 bases left between them. Germline lookup yields CDR1 SNHLY and CDR2 FYNNEI. This CDR3 has 15 residues. The complete variable domain, with remaining parts taken from reference TRBV2 and TRBJ2-2, reads EPEVTQTPSHQVTQMGQEVILRCVPISNHLYFYWYRQILGQKVEFLVSFYNNEISEKSEIFDDQFSVERPDGSNFTLKIRSTKLEDSAMYFCASSEIGPSSGELFFGEGSRLTVL.

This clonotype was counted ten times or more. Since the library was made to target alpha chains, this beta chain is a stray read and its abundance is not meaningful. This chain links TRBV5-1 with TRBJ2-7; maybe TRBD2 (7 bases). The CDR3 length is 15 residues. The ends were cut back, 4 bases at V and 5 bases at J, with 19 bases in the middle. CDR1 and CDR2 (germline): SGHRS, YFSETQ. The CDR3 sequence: CASSPAGGRRNEQYF. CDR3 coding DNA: TGCGCCAGCAGCCCGGCCGGGGGGCGACGGAACGAGCAGTACTTC. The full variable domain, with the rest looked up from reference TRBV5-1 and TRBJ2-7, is KAGVTQTPRYLIKTRGQQVTLSCSPISGHRSVSWYQQTPGQGLQFLFEYFSETQRNKGNFPGRFSGRQFSNSRSEMNVSTLELGDSALYLCASSPAGGRRNEQYFGPGTRLTVT.

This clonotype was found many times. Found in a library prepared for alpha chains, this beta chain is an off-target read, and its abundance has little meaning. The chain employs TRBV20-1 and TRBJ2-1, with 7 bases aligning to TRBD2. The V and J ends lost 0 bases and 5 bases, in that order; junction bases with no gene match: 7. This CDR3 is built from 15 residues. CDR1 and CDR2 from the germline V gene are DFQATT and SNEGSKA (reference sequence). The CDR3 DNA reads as TGCAGTGCTAGAGATACGCTAGCGGCTAACAATGAGCAGTTCTTC. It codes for CSARDTLAANNEQFF.

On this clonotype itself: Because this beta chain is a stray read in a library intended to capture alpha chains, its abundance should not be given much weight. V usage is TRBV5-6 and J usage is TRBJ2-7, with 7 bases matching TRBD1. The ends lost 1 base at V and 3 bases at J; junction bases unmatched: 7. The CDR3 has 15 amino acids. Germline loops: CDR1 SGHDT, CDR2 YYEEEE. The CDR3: CASSLLGTEDYEQYF. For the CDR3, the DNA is TGTGCCAGCAGCTTGTTAGGGACAGAGGACTACGAGCAGTACTTC. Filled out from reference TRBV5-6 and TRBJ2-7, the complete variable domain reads DAGVTQSPTHLIKTRGQQVTLRCSPKSGHDTVSWYQQALGQGPQFIFQYYEEEERQRGNFPDRFSGHQFPNYSSELNVNALLLGDSALYLCASSLLGTEDYEQYFGPGTRLTVT.

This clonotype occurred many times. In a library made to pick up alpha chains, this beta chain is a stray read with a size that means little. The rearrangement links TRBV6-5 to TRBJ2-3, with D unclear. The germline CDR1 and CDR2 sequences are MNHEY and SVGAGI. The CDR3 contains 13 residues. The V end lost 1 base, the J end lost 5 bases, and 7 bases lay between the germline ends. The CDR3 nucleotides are TGTGCCAGCAGTTACTATGCCCAAGATACGCAGTATTTT. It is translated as CASSYYAQDTQYF.

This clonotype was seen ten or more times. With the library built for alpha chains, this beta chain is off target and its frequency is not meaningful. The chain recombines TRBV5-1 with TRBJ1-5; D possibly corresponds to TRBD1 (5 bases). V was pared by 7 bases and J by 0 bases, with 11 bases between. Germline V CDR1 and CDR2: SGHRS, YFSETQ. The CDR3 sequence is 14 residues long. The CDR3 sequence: CASREGYSNQPQHF. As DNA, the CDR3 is TGCGCCAGCCGGGAGGGGTATAGCAATCAGCCCCAGCATTTT.

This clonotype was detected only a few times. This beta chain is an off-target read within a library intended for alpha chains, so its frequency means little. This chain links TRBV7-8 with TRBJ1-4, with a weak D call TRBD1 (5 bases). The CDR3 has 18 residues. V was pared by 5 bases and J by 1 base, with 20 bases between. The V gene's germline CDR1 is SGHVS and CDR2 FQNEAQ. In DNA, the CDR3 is TGTGCCAGCAGCCCCAGGGTACAAGGAAGGGGAACTAATGAAAAACTGTTTTTT. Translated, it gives CASSPRVQGRGTNEKLFF.

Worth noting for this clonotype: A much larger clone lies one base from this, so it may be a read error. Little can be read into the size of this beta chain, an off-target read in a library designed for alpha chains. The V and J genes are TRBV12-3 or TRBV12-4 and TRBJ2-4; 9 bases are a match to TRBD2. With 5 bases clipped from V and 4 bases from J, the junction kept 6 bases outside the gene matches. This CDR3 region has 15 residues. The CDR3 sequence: CASSQTSGNKNIQYF. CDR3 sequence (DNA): TGTGCCAGCAGTCAGACTAGCGGAAATAAAAACATTCAGTACTTC.

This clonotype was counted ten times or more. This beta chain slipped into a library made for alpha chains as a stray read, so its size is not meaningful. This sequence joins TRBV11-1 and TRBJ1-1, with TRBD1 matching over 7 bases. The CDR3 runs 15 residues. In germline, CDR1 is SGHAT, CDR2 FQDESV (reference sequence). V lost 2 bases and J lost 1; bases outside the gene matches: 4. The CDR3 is CASSLRTGANTEAFF. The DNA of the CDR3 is TGTGCCAGCAGCTTAAGGACAGGCGCGAACACTGAAGCTTTCTTT.

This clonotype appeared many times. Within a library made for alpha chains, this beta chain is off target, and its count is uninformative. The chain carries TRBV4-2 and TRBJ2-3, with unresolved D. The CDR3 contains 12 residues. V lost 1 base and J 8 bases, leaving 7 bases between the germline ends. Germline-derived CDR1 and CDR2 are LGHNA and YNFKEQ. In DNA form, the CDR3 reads TGTGCCAGCAGCCAAGGGTCGGGTACGCAGTATTTT. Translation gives CASSQGSGTQYF.

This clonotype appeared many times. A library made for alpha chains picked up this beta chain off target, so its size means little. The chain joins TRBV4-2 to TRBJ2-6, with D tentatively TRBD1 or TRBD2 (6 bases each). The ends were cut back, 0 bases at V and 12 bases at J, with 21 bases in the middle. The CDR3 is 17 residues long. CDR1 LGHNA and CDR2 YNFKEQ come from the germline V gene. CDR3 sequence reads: CASSQDWRGDTGRVLTF. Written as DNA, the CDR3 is TGTGCCAGCAGCCAAGATTGGAGGGGGGACACAGGGCGCGTCCTGACTTTC.

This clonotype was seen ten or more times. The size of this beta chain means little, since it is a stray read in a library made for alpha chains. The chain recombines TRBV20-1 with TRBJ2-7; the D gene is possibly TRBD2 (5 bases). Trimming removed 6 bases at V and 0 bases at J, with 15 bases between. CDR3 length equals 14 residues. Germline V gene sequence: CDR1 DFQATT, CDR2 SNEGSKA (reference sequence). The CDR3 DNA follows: TGCAGTGCCCCCTTTGGACGGGGCTCCTACGAGCAGTACTTC. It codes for CSAPFGRGSYEQYF.

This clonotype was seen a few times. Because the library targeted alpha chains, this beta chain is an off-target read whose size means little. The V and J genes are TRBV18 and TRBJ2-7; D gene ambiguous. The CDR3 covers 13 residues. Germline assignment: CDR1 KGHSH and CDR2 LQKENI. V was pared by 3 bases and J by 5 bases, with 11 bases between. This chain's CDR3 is CASSPTSLDEQYF. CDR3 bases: TGTGCCAGCTCACCCACATCCCTTGACGAGCAGTACTTC.

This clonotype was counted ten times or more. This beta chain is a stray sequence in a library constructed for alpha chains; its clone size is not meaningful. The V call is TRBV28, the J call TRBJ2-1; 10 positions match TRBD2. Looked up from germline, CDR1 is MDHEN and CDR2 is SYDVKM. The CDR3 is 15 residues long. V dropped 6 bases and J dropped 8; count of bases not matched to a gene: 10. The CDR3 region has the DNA TGTGCCAGCAGCGAAAGACTAGCGGGCCCCGATGAGCAGTTCTTC. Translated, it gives CASSERLAGPDEQFF.

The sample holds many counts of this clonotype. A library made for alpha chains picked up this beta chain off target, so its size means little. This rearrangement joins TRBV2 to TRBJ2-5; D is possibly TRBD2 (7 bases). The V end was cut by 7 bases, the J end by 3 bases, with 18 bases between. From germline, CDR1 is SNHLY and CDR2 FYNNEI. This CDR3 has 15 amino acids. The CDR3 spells CASIVAGAREETQYF. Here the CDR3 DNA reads TGTGCCAGCATTGTGGCGGGGGCCAGGGAAGAGACCCAGTACTTC.

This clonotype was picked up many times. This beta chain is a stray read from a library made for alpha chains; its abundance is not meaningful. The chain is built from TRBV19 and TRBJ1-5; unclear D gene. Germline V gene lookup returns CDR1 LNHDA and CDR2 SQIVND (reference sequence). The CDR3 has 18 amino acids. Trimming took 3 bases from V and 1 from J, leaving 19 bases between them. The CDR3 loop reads CASSIQYGWVPSNQPQHF. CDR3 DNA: TGTGCCAGTAGTATTCAGTATGGTTGGGTACCGAGCAATCAGCCCCAGCATTTT.

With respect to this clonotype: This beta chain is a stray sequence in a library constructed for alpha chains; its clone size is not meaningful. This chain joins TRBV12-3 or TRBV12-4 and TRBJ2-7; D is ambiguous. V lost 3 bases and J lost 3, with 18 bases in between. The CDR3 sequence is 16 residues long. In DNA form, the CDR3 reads TGTGCCAGCAGTTTGTCCAATTTAGGGTTCTACTACGAGCAGTACTTC. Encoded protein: CASSLSNLGFYYEQYF.

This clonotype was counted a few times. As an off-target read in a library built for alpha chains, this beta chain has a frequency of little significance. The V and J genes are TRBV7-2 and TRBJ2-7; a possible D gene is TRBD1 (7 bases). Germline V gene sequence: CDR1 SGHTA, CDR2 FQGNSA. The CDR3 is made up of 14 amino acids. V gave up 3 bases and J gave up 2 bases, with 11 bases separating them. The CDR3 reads CASSFGGGPYEQYF. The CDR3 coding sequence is TGTGCCAGCAGCTTTGGAGGGGGCCCCTACGAGCAGTACTTC.